Listed below are T cell receptor beta chains from one sample, sequenced in a study of T cell responses to AZD1222 COVID-19 vaccine. This table comes from immunoSEQ multiplex PCR, and its TCRdb copy is limited to in-frame clones, with some not included. Across around 150,000 clones, the top ten clones capture 2.2% of the sample. The sequencing input was peripheral blood. The receptor set was obtained from an adult in good health. Each CDR3 is given without its conserved first and last residue.

J gene | V gene | CDR3 protein
TRBJ2-7 | TRBV5-1 | ASSFKAVPYEQY
TRBJ2-2 | TRBV19 | ASSIQSTRRTGELF
TRBJ2-1 | TRBV7-2 | ASSSSLLAARNGEQF
TRBJ1-2 | TRBV9 | ASSVGEGFYYGYT
TRBJ1-6 | TRBV19 | ASTPRGSAYNSPLH
TRBJ1-2 | TRBV19 | ASRPQVNYGYT
TRBJ1-1 | TRBV5-1 | ASRTGQMNTEAF
TRBJ2-7 | TRBV13 | ASSYRTDLGEQY
TRBJ2-7 | TRBV4-3 | ASSLTTGVSYEQY
TRBJ1-1 | TRBV19 | ASSSRATEAF
TRBJ2-5 | TRBV4-2 | ASSQNLQQETQY
TRBJ1-1 | TRBV19 | ASSIGRGSTEAF
TRBJ1-3 | TRBV3-1/TRBV3-2 | ASSQEGGPLGNTIY
TRBJ1-5 | TRBV28 | ASSLGGVGGRSNQPQH
TRBJ1-2 | TRBV6-5 | ASSYIGTGKGYT
TRBJ2-5 | TRBV18 | ASSPPTSEETQY
TRBJ2-3 | TRBV6-1 | ASSDEGLFSTDTQY
TRBJ1-2 | TRBV6-1 | ASSEALRGTVYGYT
TRBJ2-7 | TRBV28 | ASSGGQSSSYEQY
TRBJ2-2 | TRBV5-1 | ASSSGGVDTGELF
TRBJ2-7 | TRBV5-4 | ASSPMVVGGEQY
TRBJ1-6 | TRBV4-2 | ASSQEGDRVSASPLH
TRBJ1-6 | TRBV2 | ASSSHPGGDLH
TRBJ2-2 | TRBV6-2/TRBV6-3 | ASSYSPPDPGELF
TRBJ1-2 | TRBV19 | ASSIWGTGAMSPYGYT
TRBJ1-1 | TRBV5-6 | ASSQRVNRAF
TRBJ2-2 | TRBV28 | ASSPGTGNTGELF
TRBJ1-2 | TRBV6-5 | ASSYSDRVTGGYT
TRBJ1-5 | TRBV7-2 | ASSLFGQGNQPQH
TRBJ2-1 | TRBV29-1 | TTRRSSWDEQF
TRBJ1-5 | TRBV10-3 | AISESSLSNQPQH
TRBJ2-7 | TRBV3-1/TRBV3-2 | ASSQALTSGPYEQY
TRBJ2-1 | TRBV6-2/TRBV6-3 | ASSYGYNEQF
TRBJ1-4 | TRBV28 | ASSLLGSLSNEKLF
TRBJ1-1 | TRBV6-2/TRBV6-3 | ASSYSRTDMNTEAF
TRBJ1-6 | TRBV5-1 | ASSTNPGQGGDSPLH
TRBJ1-2 | TRBV3-1/TRBV3-2 | ASSQAGTGPGGYT
TRBJ1-2 | TRBV2 | AVRTGANYGYT
TRBJ2-7 | TRBV20-1 | SAGAAYEQY
TRBJ2-1 | TRBV7-2 | ASSPRGAGESYNEQF
TRBJ2-5 | TRBV23-1 | ASSLSLLEPQETQY
TRBJ1-3 | TRBV11-2 | ASSTRDGPRAIY